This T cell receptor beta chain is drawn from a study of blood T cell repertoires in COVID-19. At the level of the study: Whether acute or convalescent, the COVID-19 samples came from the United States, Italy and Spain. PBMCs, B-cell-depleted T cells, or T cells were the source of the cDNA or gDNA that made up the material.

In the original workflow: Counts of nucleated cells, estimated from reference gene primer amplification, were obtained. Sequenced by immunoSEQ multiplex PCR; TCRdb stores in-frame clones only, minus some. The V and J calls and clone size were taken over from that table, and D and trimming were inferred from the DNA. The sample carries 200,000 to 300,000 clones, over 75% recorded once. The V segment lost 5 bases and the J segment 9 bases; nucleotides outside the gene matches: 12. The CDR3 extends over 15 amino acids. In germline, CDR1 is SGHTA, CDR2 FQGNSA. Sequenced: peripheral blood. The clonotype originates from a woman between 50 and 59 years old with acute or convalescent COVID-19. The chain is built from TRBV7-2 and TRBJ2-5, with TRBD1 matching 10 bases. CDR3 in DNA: TGTGCCAGCAGCCCATGGACAGGGGGTAATGAGGCCCAGTACTTC. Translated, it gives CASSPWTGGNEAQYF. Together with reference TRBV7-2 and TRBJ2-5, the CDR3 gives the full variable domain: GAGVSQSPSNKVTEKGKDVELRCDPISGHTALYWYRQSLGQGLEFLIYFQGNSAPDKSGLPSDRFSAERTGGSVSTLTIQRTQQEDSAVYLCASSPWTGGNEAQYFGPGTRLLVL.